Each of the 25 T cell receptor beta chains below was sequenced from the same sample in a study of T cell responses to AZD1222 COVID-19 vaccine. Assay: immunoSEQ multiplex PCR; the TCRdb copy retains only in-frame clones and omits some. The sample has about 73,000 clones, about 91% seen once. The sample consisted of peripheral blood, taken 28 days after the second AZD1222 dose. Receptors were obtained from an adult who received the AZD1222 COVID-19 vaccine.

The rearrangement links TRBV24-1 to TRBJ1-2, with D maybe TRBD1 (5 bases). This CDR3 is 14 amino acids long. Germline-derived CDR1 and CDR2 are KGHDR and SFDVKD. Trimming pared 7 bases from V and 8 bases from J, leaving 19 bases between. The DNA for the CDR3 is TGTGCCACCAGCCTCGACAGCGGGTTTGAGGGCTACACCTTC. The encoded protein is CATSLDSGFEGYTF.

This chain joins TRBV29-1 and TRBJ2-2; the D is unclear. The V gene lost 5 bases and the J gene lost 0 bases, with 13 bases spanning the gap. The CDR3 length is 15 residues. The germline CDR1 and CDR2 sequences are SQVTM and ANQGSEA. This CDR3 is CSVSGANTNTGELFF. In DNA, the CDR3 is TGCAGCGTTTCGGGCGCCAACACGAACACCGGGGAGCTGTTTTTT.

This clone has just a few counts. This chain joins TRBV2 and TRBJ1-4; a weak D match, TRBD1 (5 bases). V dropped 2 bases and J dropped 4 bases, with 11 bases sitting between them. In germline, CDR1 is SNHLY, CDR2 FYNNEI. This CDR3 has 15 residues. The CDR3 DNA reads as TGTGCCAGCAGTGAAACGGGGAGGGGTAATGAAAAACTGTTTTTT. As protein: CASSETGRGNEKLFF.

CDR3 nucleotide sequence: TGTGCCAGCAGCCAAGAGACAACCAGAAATCAAAAACTGTTTTTT. Translation gives CASSQETTRNQKLFF. The chain uses TRBV14 and TRBJ1-4; the D is unclear. V was clipped by 0 bases and J by 9 bases, with 14 bases between them. The CDR3 is made up of 15 amino acids. Germline V gives CDR1 SGHDN, CDR2 FVKESK.

The chain recombines TRBV6-1 with TRBJ2-3; 14 bases are a match to TRBD2. V shed 3 bases, J shed 5 bases, and the junction held 4 bases outside the gene matches. The CDR3 is 16 amino acids. Germline V gene data show CDR1 as MNHNS and CDR2 as SASEGT. CDR3 region: CASSETSGGAIDTQYF. DNA for the CDR3: TGTGCCAGCAGTGAGACTAGCGGGGGGGCAATAGATACGCAGTATTTT.

V gene TRBV25-1 combines with J gene TRBJ2-1; TRBD1 aligns across 12 bases. After removal of 7 bases from V and 8 bases from J, the junction contained 6 bases not matched to a gene. Germline CDR1 MGHDK, CDR2 SYGVNS. The CDR3 has 14 amino acids. The CDR3: CASIGTGGLYEQFF. The CDR3 region has the DNA TGTGCCAGCATCGGGACAGGGGGCCTGTATGAGCAGTTCTTC.

J is TRBJ2-5 and V is TRBV11-2, with a possible D match to TRBD1 (6 bases). The V end lost 5 bases, the J end lost 1 base, and 17 bases lay between the germline ends. The CDR3 has 16 residues. Germline values: CDR1 SGHAT, CDR2 FQNNGV. CDR3 coding DNA: TGTGCCAGCAGCAAGGGGACATTAGGGCCCCAAGAGACCCAGTACTTC. Translation gives CASSKGTLGPQETQYF. The whole variable domain, remainder taken from reference TRBV11-2 and TRBJ2-5, is EAGVAQSPRYKIIEKRQSVAFWCNPISGHATLYWYQQILGQGPKLLIQFQNNGVVDDSQLPKDRFSAERLKGVDSTLKIQPAKLEDSAVYLCASSKGTLGPQETQYFGPGTRLLVL.

The DNA for the CDR3 is TGCGCCAGCAGCAATCTAGCGGCCAGCACAGATACGCAGTATTTT. Protein sequence: CASSNLAASTDTQYF. The chain couples TRBV5-1 to TRBJ2-3; 7 bases are a match to TRBD2. The V segment lost 4 bases and the J segment 0 bases; nucleotides outside the gene matches: 5. The CDR3 is made up of 15 amino acids. Per germline, CDR1 SGHRS and CDR2 YFSETQ.

Of note for this clone: Other DNA sequences in this specimen translate into the identical CDR3. The rearrangement joins TRBV18 to TRBJ1-2; maybe TRBD1 (5 bases). The CDR3 length is 13 residues. V lost 2 bases and J 5 bases, leaving 9 bases between the germline ends. CDR1 is KGHSH and CDR2 is LQKENI in the germline V gene. In DNA, the CDR3 is TGTGCCAGCTCACCAGGGCAGGGATATGGCTACACCTTC. Translating it yields CASSPGQGYGYTF. Supplemented by reference TRBV18 and TRBJ1-2, the full variable domain reads NAGVMQNPRHLVRRRGQEARLRCSPMKGHSHVYWYRQLPEEGLKFMVYLQKENIIDESGMPKERFSAEFPKEGPSILRIQQVVRGDSAAYFCASSPGQGYGYTFGSGTRLTVV.

This clone showed up just a few times. This chain links TRBV19 with TRBJ2-7; D remains ambiguous. Germline loops: CDR1 LNHDA, CDR2 SQIVND (reference sequence). This CDR3 has 13 amino acids. Trimming took off 5 bases at V and 4 bases at J, with 12 bases between the two ends. The CDR3 DNA reads as TGTGCCAGTAGTGCCCGACACTTATACGAGCAGTACGTC. Protein: CASSARHLYEQYV.

This clone was counted once. The chain carries TRBV29-1 and TRBJ2-7; 8 bases are shared with TRBD1. The CDR3 sequence is 14 residues long. J gave up 0 bases and V 4 bases, and 5 bases lay outside the gene matches. CDR1 SQVTM and CDR2 ANQGSEA come from the germline V gene. This chain's CDR3 is CSVGGQGASYEQYF. In nucleotides, the CDR3 is TGCAGCGTTGGCGGGCAGGGGGCCTCCTACGAGCAGTACTTC.

V usage is TRBV5-1 and J usage is TRBJ1-2; 7 bases fit TRBD1. The J segment lost 3 bases and the V segment lost 0 bases, leaving 5 bases of the junction unmatched. The CDR3 contains 15 residues. CDR1 is SGHRS, CDR2 YFSETQ, per germline. The DNA of the CDR3 is TGCGCCAGCAGCTTGGAGACAGGGAATCACTATGGCTACACCTTC. Translation: CASSLETGNHYGYTF.

This chain links TRBV9 with TRBJ2-1; D is perhaps TRBD2 (5 bases). The CDR3 consists of 17 residues. CDR1 is SGDLS, CDR2 YYNGEE, per germline. V lost 2 bases, J lost 8 bases, and 23 bases lay in between. The CDR3: CASSVRPDGYTADEQFF. In DNA, the CDR3 is TGTGCCAGCAGCGTCCGCCCGGACGGCTATACAGCGGATGAGCAGTTCTTC.

The chain has TRBV27 and TRBJ1-1; D gene uncertain. The V end lost 6 bases, the J end lost 7 bases, and 18 bases lay between the germline ends. The CDR3 has 14 residues. The V gene's germline CDR1 is MNHEY and CDR2 SMNVEV (reference sequence). The CDR3 here is CASRRLDTGVEAFF. CDR3 bases: TGTGCCAGCAGACGCCTTGACACCGGGGTTGAAGCTTTCTTT.

V gene TRBV28 combines with J gene TRBJ1-2; perhaps TRBD1 as D (5 bases). V was clipped by 11 bases and J by 5 bases, with 12 bases between them. Germline CDR1 is MDHEN and CDR2 is SYDVKM. The CDR3 has 11 amino acids. DNA for the CDR3: TGTGCCGCTCTCGGGGGGTATGGCTACACCTTC. Amino acid sequence: CAALGGYGYTF.

The genes are TRBV18 and TRBJ2-7; 8 bases align to TRBD2. Per the germline V gene, CDR1 is KGHSH and CDR2 is LQKENI. J gave up 3 bases and V 4 bases, and 11 bases lay outside the gene matches. The CDR3 covers 16 residues. CDR3 coding DNA: TGTGCCAGCTCACTCGTCCCTAGCGGGCGAAACTACGAGCAGTACTTC. As protein: CASSLVPSGRNYEQYF.

The CDR3 region has the DNA TGTGCCAGCAGCTTATCGGGGGCGCATTCACCCCTCCACTTT. The encoded protein is CASSLSGAHSPLHF. The rearrangement joins TRBV7-9 to TRBJ1-6; D possibly corresponds to TRBD1 (6 bases). CDR1 and CDR2 from the germline V gene are SEHNR and FQNEAQ (reference sequence). The CDR3 has 14 residues. V lost 2 bases, J lost 8 bases, and 10 bases lay in between.

V and J are TRBV19 and TRBJ2-1, with D unresolved. CDR1 is LNHDA, CDR2 SQIVND, per germline (reference sequence). V was pared by 1 base and J by 1 base, with 20 bases between. The CDR3 spans 19 residues. CDR3 sequence (DNA): TGTGCCAGTAGTATAGCTGGCCCCAGGACGCTTTTATCCTACAATGAGCAGTTCTTC. Amino acid sequence: CASSIAGPRTLLSYNEQFF.

This clone was seen more than once but under ten times. The CDR3 sequence: CAWSGQTAFF. In nucleotides, the CDR3 is TGTGCCTGGAGTGGCCAAACAGCTTTCTTT. This chain links TRBV30 with TRBJ1-1; D unclear. CDR1 is GTSNPN, CDR2 SVGIG, per germline (reference sequence). The V end was cut by 1 base, the J end by 10 bases, with 7 bases between. The CDR3 is 10 amino acids.

The rearrangement joins TRBV10-2 to TRBJ1-1; D call uncertain. The CDR3 sequence is 14 residues long. V lost 8 bases and J lost 1, with 14 bases in between. The germline gives CDR1 WSHSY, CDR2 SAAADI. CDR3 DNA sequence: TGCGCCAGCTACGCGAGATTCAAGAACACTGAAGCTTTCTTT. Amino acids: CASYARFKNTEAFF.

The CDR3 DNA reads TGTGCCAGCTCACCACGGATAGTCGAGGGCCGGGAGACCCAGTACTTC. It translates to CASSPRIVEGRETQYF. The V gene is TRBV18, the J gene TRBJ2-5; D perhaps matches TRBD2 (5 bases). This CDR3 has 16 amino acids. Trimming removed 1 base from V and 5 bases from J, with 17 bases in between. CDR1 KGHSH and CDR2 LQKENI come from the germline V gene.

A single count supports this clone. This rearrangement joins TRBV11-3 to TRBJ2-2, with 8 bases fitting TRBD1. CDR3 length: 15 residues. The J segment lost 5 bases and the V segment lost 5 bases, leaving 7 bases of the junction unmatched. Germline V gene data show CDR1 as SGHNT and CDR2 as YENEEA. The chain's CDR3 is CASSPRGQGTGELFF. The CDR3 DNA follows: TGTGCCAGCAGCCCCAGGGGGCAGGGAACCGGGGAGCTGTTTTTT.

The count of this clone is one. This sequence joins TRBV19 and TRBJ2-1; D call uncertain. V was shortened by 3 bases and J by 5 bases, with 14 bases between the two germline ends. Germline CDR1 reads LNHDA; CDR2 reads SQIVND (reference sequence). The CDR3 is made up of 15 amino acids. Here the CDR3 reads CASSIGVPRNNEQFF. Here the CDR3 DNA reads TGTGCCAGTAGTATTGGTGTCCCCCGCAACAATGAGCAGTTCTTC.

This clone has just a few counts. Written as DNA, the CDR3 is TGCGCCAGCAGCTTGGCCTCACTACCTTACTACAATGAGCAGTTCTTC. It is translated as CASSLASLPYYNEQFF. V is TRBV5-1 and J is TRBJ2-1; D not certain. The CDR3 is made up of 16 amino acids. Trimming took 0 bases from V and 3 from J, leaving 13 bases between them. The germline V gene has CDR1 SGHRS and CDR2 YFSETQ.

This rearrangement joins TRBV5-1 to TRBJ1-6, with 11 nucleotides matching TRBD1. Germline V CDR1 and CDR2: SGHRS, YFSETQ. The CDR3 is 16 amino acids. The ends lost 4 bases at V and 7 bases at J; junction bases unmatched: 7. CDR3 sequence (DNA): TGCGCCAGCAGCCTTGGGACAGGGGGGAACAATTCACCCCTCCACTTT. Residues: CASSLGTGGNNSPLHF.